Each of the 9 T cell receptor beta chains below was sequenced from the same sample in a study of T cells in Graves' hyperthyroidism and ophthalmopathy. From RNA transcripts, TCR beta CDR3 regions were amplified. The TCR CDR3 was amplified in a first-round RT-PCR using the HTBI primer set. TCRdb reprocessed the multiplex PCR reads with MiXCR, giving one entry per CDR3 protein. The sample shows approximately 620,000 distinct CDR3 sequences, about 15% of them seen only once. Sequenced sample: blood. These TCRs come from a woman aged 25-40 years with Graves' hyperthyroidism that later progressed to Graves' ophthalmopathy.

This clonotype was counted only a few times. The chain combines TRBV7-9 with TRBJ1-3; D gene uncertain. CDR1 and CDR2 from the germline V gene are SEHNR and FQNEAQ (reference sequence). The CDR3 spans 14 residues. Between the trimmed V and J ends, which lost 4 bases and 4 bases, there was a span of 11 bases. The CDR3 region is CASSSVAGGNTIYF. As DNA, the CDR3 is TGTGCCAGCAGCTCGGTGGCCGGAGGAAACACCATATATTTT.

This clonotype was recorded at least ten times. The V call is TRBV28, the J call TRBJ2-6; 10 nucleotides line up with TRBD2. This CDR3 comprises 18 residues. CDR1 is MDHEN, CDR2 SYDVKM, per germline. Trimming cost V 3 bases and J 1 base; bases outside gene matches: 6. CDR3 bases: TGTGCCAGCAGTTTGCCTAGCGGGAGCGCTTCTGGGGCCAACGTCCTGACTTTC. Translated, it gives CASSLPSGSASGANVLTF.

This clonotype has at least ten counts. This chain joins TRBV7-2 and TRBJ1-2; D gene uncertain. V lost 5 bases and J 0 bases, leaving 10 bases between the germline ends. Per germline, CDR1 SGHTA and CDR2 FQGNSA. The CDR3 runs 14 residues. The chain's CDR3 is CASSPSRANYGYTF. The CDR3 coding sequence is TGTGCCAGCAGCCCGAGCCGAGCTAACTATGGCTACACCTTC.

The chain uses TRBV19 and TRBJ2-1; tentative D call: TRBD2 (6 bases). The CDR3 sequence is 16 residues long. Trimming removed 3 bases at V and 5 bases at J, with 17 bases between. The germline V gene has CDR1 LNHDA and CDR2 SQIVND (reference sequence). CDR3 in DNA: TGTGCCAGTAGTATCGGGAGTCACCCATCCGACAATGAGCAGTTCTTC. Its protein is CASSIGSHPSDNEQFF.

For this clonotype: Since no conserved phenylalanine or tryptophan closes the CDR3, a read error is the likely cause. The chain carries TRBV3-1 and TRBJ2-5; a possible D gene is TRBD2 (5 bases). The CDR3 sequence is 15 residues long. V lost 1 base and J 4 bases, leaving 13 bases between the germline ends. From germline, CDR1 is LGHDT and CDR2 YNNKEL (reference sequence). CDR3 DNA sequence: TGTGCCAGCAGCCAAGGCGGTAGCGTGGGAGAGACCCAGTACCTC. It is translated as CASSQGGSVGETQYL.

This rearrangement joins TRBV27 to TRBJ1-5, with 9 bases matching TRBD1. This CDR3 has 14 amino acids. From germline, CDR1 is MNHEY and CDR2 SMNVEV (reference sequence). V lost 10 bases and J lost 6; bases outside the gene matches: 10. In nucleotides, the CDR3 is TGTGCCACCATAACAGGGGGCGCAGGTCAGCCCCAGCATTTT. Its translation is CATITGGAGQPQHF.

This clonotype was seen ten or more times. The chain carries TRBV12-3 or TRBV12-4 and TRBJ2-3; tentative D call: TRBD2 (6 bases). The CDR3 has 14 residues. V was shortened by 3 bases and J by 6 bases, with 13 bases between the two germline ends. In nucleotides, the CDR3 is TGTGCCAGCAGTTTCCAGCGGGTTGAGGATACGCAGTATTTT. The encoded protein is CASSFQRVEDTQYF.

This clonotype came up a few times. This CDR3 reads CASSVSGGARRSGANVLTF. The CDR3 bases are TGTGCCAGCAGCGTTAGTGGGGGGGCCCGGCGCTCTGGGGCCAACGTCCTGACTTTC. The V call is TRBV4-2, the J call TRBJ2-6, with D possibly being TRBD2 (7 bases). In germline, CDR1 is LGHNA, CDR2 YNFKEQ. The CDR3 loop spans 19 amino acids. Trimming cost V 5 bases and J 0 bases, with 20 bases left between them.

This clonotype was picked up many times. This chain joins TRBV12-3 or TRBV12-4 and TRBJ2-1; either TRBD1 or TRBD2 may supply D (5 bases each). With 6 bases removed from V and 6 bases from J, the gap between germline ends came to 21 bases. The CDR3 contains 16 residues. The CDR3 region has the DNA TGTGCCAGCAGGGGTCCGGGGCCCAGGGATGGCAATGAGCAGTTCTTC. It yields the protein CASRGPGPRDGNEQFF.